Detailed here is one T cell receptor (beta chain). Its specificity is unknown. These data belong to a study of cytomegalovirus exposure and HLA in healthy donors. The PCR made use of 60 Vbeta and 13 Jbeta primers. Clones were sequenced by immunoSEQ multiplex PCR, and TCRdb holds only the in-frame ones, with some missing. The sample lists some 30,000 clones; 65% to 90% were seen once. Broader study findings: In a later analysis, compared with equally common non-associated chains, HLA-associated beta chains were more expanded. Reportedly, HLA-A and HLA-B alleles of most subjects were accurately predicted from TCR beta. Roughly uniform sequencing depth across donors was assumed, possibly incorrectly. Across HLA loci, a later analysis found differing TCR association rates, with DRB1 most and HLA-C fewest.

Source material: PBMCs. The sequence derives from a woman aged 18-35 years in good health and CMV-seronegative.

CDR3 residues: CASRGGGGPGETQYF. CDR3 in DNA: TGTGCCAGCAGAGGCGGCGGGGGGCCTGGGGAGACCCAGTACTTC. The chain recombines TRBV28 with TRBJ2-5, with TRBD2 matching over 8 bases. The CDR3 covers 15 residues. The ends lost 6 bases at V and 5 bases at J; junction bases unmatched: 11. The V gene's germline CDR1 is MDHEN and CDR2 SYDVKM.